The 32 T cell receptor beta chains reported below all come from one sample, sequenced in a study of radiotherapy plus CTLA-4 blockade in lung cancer. Assay used: immunoSEQ multiplex PCR; TCRdb lists only in-frame clones, some missing. The data show 35,000 to 50,000 clones, with roughly four fifths seen just once and around 3.4% held by the top ten. The input for sequencing was peripheral blood, taken from a patient treated with radiotherapy plus ipilimumab. These TCRs come from a human donor with non-small cell lung cancer who had a complete response to radiotherapy plus ipilimumab.

This clone was seen only a few times. V usage is TRBV19 and J usage is TRBJ1-2; maybe TRBD1 (6 bases). Germline CDR1 and CDR2: LNHDA and SQIVND (reference sequence). This CDR3 spans 13 amino acids. V gave up 7 bases and J gave up 4 bases, with 13 bases separating them. The CDR3 DNA reads TGTGCCAGTACCACGGACAGCCCCTATGGCTACACCTTC. It specifies CASTTDSPYGYTF.

The chain has TRBV29-1 and TRBJ2-1; 11 bases map to TRBD1. This CDR3 region has 13 residues. Trimming removed 8 bases from V and 9 bases from J; junction bases left unmatched: 9. CDR1 and CDR2 from the germline V gene are SQVTM and ANQGSEA. The CDR3 reads CSLGGQGAGEQFF. Here the CDR3 DNA reads TGCAGCCTTGGTGGACAGGGGGCTGGTGAGCAGTTCTTC.

The chain links TRBV5-1 to TRBJ2-5; 8 nucleotides line up with TRBD1. This CDR3 is 15 amino acids long. The V and J ends lost 0 bases and 2 bases, in that order; junction bases with no gene match: 3. CDR1 is SGHRS and CDR2 is YFSETQ in the germline V gene. The DNA for the CDR3 is TGCGCCAGCAGCTTGGCGGACAGGGAACAAGAGACCCAGTACTTC. This encodes CASSLADREQETQYF. The full variable domain, with the rest looked up from reference TRBV5-1 and TRBJ2-5, is KAGVTQTPRYLIKTRGQQVTLSCSPISGHRSVSWYQQTPGQGLQFLFEYFSETQRNKGNFPGRFSGRQFSNSRSEMNVSTLELGDSALYLCASSLADREQETQYFGPGTRLLVL.

The J gene is TRBJ2-5, the V gene TRBV19; D remains ambiguous. The closer fit of TRBJ2-7 to the DNA end suggests the J call may be wrong. The CDR3 consists of 12 residues. Germline V lookup: CDR1 LNHDA, CDR2 SQIVND (reference sequence). CDR3 protein: CASSQTGYEQYF. DNA of the CDR3: TGTGCCAGTAGTCAGACTGGCTACGAGCAGTACTTC.

The chain uses TRBV2 and TRBJ1-4; 7 bases fit TRBD1. CDR3 length equals 14 residues. Per germline, CDR1 SNHLY and CDR2 FYNNEI. Trimming cost V 3 bases and J 7 bases; bases outside gene matches: 5. The CDR3 reads CASSERGLGEKLFF. The CDR3 nucleotides are TGTGCCAGCAGTGAGAGGGGGCTCGGTGAAAAACTGTTTTTT.

This clone was seen a few times. This rearrangement joins TRBV7-6 to TRBJ2-2; weak D call: TRBD2 (5 bases). V was shortened by 3 bases and J by 0 bases, with 11 bases between the two germline ends. This CDR3 comprises 16 residues. Germline loops: CDR1 SGHVS, CDR2 FNYEAQ. CDR3: CASSLGSGANTGELFF. CDR3 bases: TGTGCCAGCAGCTTGGGGAGCGGAGCGAACACCGGGGAGCTGTTTTTT.

The chain combines TRBV30 with TRBJ2-7, with 9 bases aligning to TRBD2. V was pared by 3 bases and J by 4 bases, with 7 bases of the junction left unmatched. The CDR3 is made up of 14 amino acids. CDR1 is GTSNPN and CDR2 is SVGIG in the germline V gene (reference sequence). The CDR3 protein is CAWRRRGGLYEQYF. The CDR3 nucleotides are TGTGCCTGGAGACGGCGGGGGGGCCTGTACGAGCAGTACTTC.

The chain recombines TRBV15 with TRBJ2-2; TRBD1 matches 7 bases. Germline V lookup: CDR1 LNHNV, CDR2 YYDKDF (reference sequence). With V trimmed by 6 bases and J by 5 bases, 6 bases remained unmatched. The CDR3 is 14 amino acids. CDR3 sequence (DNA): TGTGCCACCAGGCCCGGGACAGTTACCGGGGAGCTGTTTTTT. Amino acid sequence: CATRPGTVTGELFF.

The chain employs TRBV5-1 and TRBJ1-3; TRBD1 matches at 7 bases. Germline CDR1 reads SGHRS; CDR2 reads YFSETQ. Trimming cost V 4 bases and J 7 bases; bases outside gene matches: 5. The length of the CDR3 is 13 residues. The CDR3 nucleotides are TGCGCCAGCAGCCCGGGACAGTTGAACACCATATATTTT. Translation gives CASSPGQLNTIYF.

This clone was counted between two and nine times. The chain couples TRBV6-6 to TRBJ1-2, with 7 bases identical to TRBD1. V lost 4 bases to trimming and J lost 2 bases; unmatched junction nucleotides: 7. The CDR3 is 15 residues long. Germline loops: CDR1 MNHNY, CDR2 SVGAGI (reference sequence). Here the CDR3 DNA reads TGTGCCAGCAGTTTACAGGGGTCCGTGAACTATGGCTACACCTTC. This gives the protein CASSLQGSVNYGYTF.

This clone has only one observation. This chain links TRBV7-2 with TRBJ1-5; D remains ambiguous. The germline gives CDR1 SGHTA, CDR2 FQGNSA. Trimming pared 2 bases from V and 2 bases from J, leaving 13 bases between. CDR3 length: 16 residues. CDR3 sequence: CASSLTGRGCNQPQHF. The CDR3 DNA follows: TGTGCCAGCAGCTTAACCGGCCGAGGGTGCAATCAGCCCCAGCATTTT.

The CDR3: CASSEARQSYGYTF. For the CDR3, the DNA is TGTGCCAGCAGTGAAGCGCGGCAGAGCTATGGCTACACCTTC. The rearrangement joins TRBV6-1 to TRBJ1-2; D gene uncertain. Looked up from germline, CDR1 is MNHNS and CDR2 is SASEGT. The CDR3 sequence is 14 residues long. V was cut by 0 bases and J by 4 bases, with 9 bases left in between.

The CDR3 region has the DNA TGTGCCTGGAGTGCAGGGACTAGCGGTATCGCCGGGGCCACCCAGTACTTC. Its translation is CAWSAGTSGIAGATQYF. This chain connects TRBV30 to TRBJ2-5; 11 bases align to TRBD2. CDR1 is GTSNPN, CDR2 SVGIG, per germline (reference sequence). V gave up 1 base and J gave up 8 bases; unmatched junction bases: 15. CDR3 length: 17 residues.

The J gene is TRBJ2-3, the V gene TRBV5-1; D perhaps matches TRBD1 (6 bases). Trimming removed 0 bases at V and 8 bases at J, with 22 bases between. Germline V gives CDR1 SGHRS, CDR2 YFSETQ. CDR3 length: 17 residues. This chain's CDR3 is CASSLEGDPWVAATQYF. The CDR3 DNA sequence: TGCGCCAGCAGCTTGGAGGGGGATCCCTGGGTAGCAGCTACGCAGTATTTT.

The rearrangement links TRBV5-1 to TRBJ2-3, with 10 bases identical to TRBD1. CDR3 length: 15 amino acids. Germline V gene lookup returns CDR1 SGHRS and CDR2 YFSETQ. V shed 7 bases, J shed 4 bases, and the junction held 9 bases outside the gene matches. The DNA for the CDR3 is TGCGCCAGCGGCAAGACAGGGGGCTTATCAGATACGCAGTATTTT. It specifies CASGKTGGLSDTQYF.

The chain recombines TRBV19 with TRBJ2-3, with a weak D call TRBD1 (6 bases). CDR3 size: 16 residues. Germline lookup yields CDR1 LNHDA and CDR2 SQIVND (reference sequence). V was cut by 5 bases and J by 0 bases, with 15 bases left in between. Here the CDR3 reads CASSSPGTYSTDTQYF. The CDR3 region has the DNA TGTGCCAGTAGTTCCCCCGGGACATATAGCACAGATACGCAGTATTTT. The variable domain in full, with the rest retrieved from reference TRBV19 and TRBJ2-3, is DGGITQSPKYLFRKEGQNVTLSCEQNLNHDAMYWYRQDPGQGLRLIYYSQIVNDFQKGDIAEGYSVSREKKESFPLTVTSAQKNPTAFYLCASSSPGTYSTDTQYFGPGTRLTVL.

This clone was seen once. The V and J genes are TRBV5-6 and TRBJ2-3, with D tentatively TRBD1 (6 bases). Germline V gives CDR1 SGHDT, CDR2 YYEEEE. The length of the CDR3 is 13 residues. Deletions cut 3 bases from V and 3 bases from J, with 8 bases between. In DNA form, the CDR3 reads TGTGCCAGCAGCTCAGGGGTGACAGATACGCAGTATTTT. Encoded protein: CASSSGVTDTQYF.

V usage is TRBV6-5 and J usage is TRBJ1-1, with D perhaps matching TRBD1 (5 bases). Trimming removed 6 bases from V and 5 bases from J, with 19 bases in between. Germline CDR1 MNHEY, CDR2 SVGAGI. The CDR3 extends over 15 amino acids. CDR3 bases: TGTGCCAGCAGGACCGGGACTTATTTTGGGACTGAAGCTTTCTTT. The encoded protein is CASRTGTYFGTEAFF.

This clone was observed a single time. The rearrangement uses TRBV29-1 and TRBJ2-1; 13 nucleotides align to TRBD2. Germline V CDR1 and CDR2: SQVTM, ANQGSEA. The CDR3 consists of 14 residues. The ends lost 7 bases at V and 5 bases at J; junction bases unmatched: 5. CDR3 sequence: CSGRLAGGNNEQFF. The CDR3 nucleotides read TGCAGCGGACGACTAGCGGGGGGAAACAATGAGCAGTTCTTC.

On this clone itself: The germline gene is not matched at one end of the junction; a read error may be the cause. The sample has other DNA sequences that encode this CDR3 too. The J gene is TRBJ1-2, the V gene TRBV6-6; a weak D match, TRBD1 (6 bases). This CDR3 region has 13 residues. CDR1 and CDR2 from the germline V gene are MNHNY and SVGAGI (reference sequence). CDR3 sequence: CASSQQGNYGYTF. CDR3 sequence (DNA): TGCGCCAGCAGTCAACAGGGAAACTATGGCTACACCTTC.

This chain links TRBV28 with TRBJ2-7; TRBD2 agrees at 8 bases. In germline, CDR1 is MDHEN, CDR2 SYDVKM. There are 13 residues in the CDR3. J gave up 2 bases and V 10 bases, and 7 bases lay outside the gene matches. The CDR3 spells CATEREHTYEQYF. CDR3 bases: TGTGCCACCGAGCGGGAGCACACCTACGAGCAGTACTTC.

The chain employs TRBV7-6 and TRBJ1-3; a possible D gene is TRBD1 (6 bases). Trimming pared 2 bases from V and 2 bases from J, leaving 7 bases between. Germline CDR1 SGHVS, CDR2 FNYEAQ. CDR3 size: 14 residues. The CDR3 protein is CASSLRTAGNTIYF. CDR3 in DNA: TGTGCCAGCAGCTTAAGGACAGCTGGAAACACCATATATTTT.

V is TRBV29-1 and J is TRBJ1-2, with D possibly TRBD1 on 6 matching bases. CDR3 length: 15 amino acids. V was shortened by 2 bases and J by 7 bases, with 20 bases between the two germline ends. The germline V gene has CDR1 SQVTM and CDR2 ANQGSEA. CDR3 coding DNA: TGCAGCGTTGAAAGTAGTGGCCAGGGGTACGGTGGCTACACCTTC. This encodes CSVESSGQGYGGYTF.

V usage is TRBV6-1 and J usage is TRBJ2-7; 9 positions match TRBD1. The V gene's germline CDR1 is MNHNS and CDR2 SASEGT. Trimming took 4 bases from V and 5 from J; bases not matched to a gene: 6. The CDR3 sequence is 14 residues long. CDR3 coding DNA: TGTGCCAGCAGTGGAGGACAGGGGTCCCACGAGCAGTACTTC. Protein: CASSGGQGSHEQYF.

This clone was observed a handful of times. The chain joins TRBV19 to TRBJ2-7, with 10 bases lining up with TRBD1. Losses at the gene ends were 6 bases for V and 3 bases for J; bases not matched to a gene: 8. Germline V CDR1 and CDR2: LNHDA, SQIVND (reference sequence). The CDR3 runs to 15 residues. In nucleotides, the CDR3 is TGTGCCAGTAGACCCGGGACAGGGGATAACTACGAGCAGTACTTC. Translated: CASRPGTGDNYEQYF.

The chain joins TRBV6-6 to TRBJ2-7; TRBD1 aligns across 7 bases. V was pared by 0 bases and J by 4 bases, with 9 bases of the junction left unmatched. The CDR3 totals 16 residues. The germline gives CDR1 MNHNY, CDR2 SVGAGI (reference sequence). The CDR3 reads CASSYSIGGGRYEQYF. Written as DNA, the CDR3 is TGTGCCAGCAGTTACTCGATAGGGGGCGGCAGGTACGAGCAGTACTTC.

This chain connects TRBV28 to TRBJ1-2, with D uncertain. Germline CDR1 MDHEN, CDR2 SYDVKM. Trimming removed 7 bases at V and 1 base at J, with 4 bases between. The CDR3 totals 11 residues. The CDR3 is CASKLNYGYTF. The CDR3 nucleotides read TGTGCCAGCAAGCTTAACTATGGCTACACCTTC.

This chain connects TRBV19 to TRBJ2-3, with 13 bases fitting TRBD2. In germline, CDR1 is LNHDA, CDR2 SQIVND (reference sequence). This CDR3 is 16 amino acids long. Trimming removed 3 bases from V and 5 bases from J; junction bases left unmatched: 5. The chain's CDR3 is CASSIGLAGVEDTQYF. The CDR3 DNA follows: TGTGCCAGTAGTATCGGACTAGCGGGAGTTGAAGATACGCAGTATTTT. The full variable domain, in which reference TRBV19 and TRBJ2-3 provide the parts outside the CDR3, is DGGITQSPKYLFRKEGQNVTLSCEQNLNHDAMYWYRQDPGQGLRLIYYSQIVNDFQKGDIAEGYSVSREKKESFPLTVTSAQKNPTAFYLCASSIGLAGVEDTQYFGPGTRLTVL.

The genes are TRBV5-1 and TRBJ2-5; TRBD2 aligns across 8 bases. J was trimmed by 0 bases and V by 0 bases; bases with no gene match: 7. Germline CDR1 SGHRS, CDR2 YFSETQ. There are 17 residues in the CDR3. CDR3 in amino acids: CASSLDASGGDQETQYF. The CDR3 bases are TGCGCCAGCAGCTTGGACGCAAGCGGGGGCGACCAAGAGACCCAGTACTTC.

V and J are TRBV28 and TRBJ1-1; weak D call: TRBD1 (5 bases). The CDR3 totals 15 residues. Per the germline V gene, CDR1 is MDHEN and CDR2 is SYDVKM. Deletions cut 8 bases from V and 4 bases from J, with 20 bases between. The CDR3 region has the DNA TGTGCCAGCGAACCCCCCGGGGGTGGTGCCACTGAAGCTTTCTTT. Translating it yields CASEPPGGGATEAFF.

The V and J genes are TRBV28 and TRBJ1-4; 8 nucleotides agree with TRBD1. The CDR3 has 18 residues. The ends lost 0 bases at V and 8 bases at J; junction bases unmatched: 14. The germline V gene encodes CDR1 MDHEN and CDR2 SYDVKM. CDR3 DNA sequence: TGTGCCAGCAGTTTATGGGGCGGAGGCAGGGGGCGAGGAGAAAAACTGTTTTTT. This sequence encodes CASSLWGGGRGRGEKLFF. Together with reference TRBV28 and TRBJ1-4, the CDR3 gives the full variable domain: DVKVTQSSRYLVKRTGEKVFLECVQDMDHENMFWYRQDPGLGLRLIYFSYDVKMKEKGDIPEGYSVSREKKERFSLILESASTNQTSMYLCASSLWGGGRGRGEKLFFGSGTQLSVL.

CDR3 sequence: CASTLGSTNSYEQYF. The CDR3 DNA reads TGTGCCAGCACATTGGGGTCGACTAACTCCTACGAGCAGTACTTC. The V call is TRBV7-9, the J call TRBJ2-7; D is possibly TRBD2 (5 bases). Germline loops: CDR1 SEHNR, CDR2 FQNEAQ (reference sequence). Trimming removed 7 bases at V and 0 bases at J, with 16 bases between. CDR3 length: 15 amino acids.